Sequencing of this TCR beta chain was carried out in a study of radiotherapy plus CTLA-4 blockade in lung cancer. Study summary: For 15% to 20% of patients, objective responses occurred, and around 31% had disease control.

Sequenced by immunoSEQ multiplex PCR; TCRdb stores in-frame clones only, minus some. The table records around 86,000 clones, roughly 80% of them present only once. CDR3 length: 11 residues. V was cut by 5 bases and J by 4 bases, with 5 bases left in between. Germline V gene lookup returns CDR1 SNHLY and CDR2 FYNNEI. Receiving focal radiation plus CTLA-4 blockade with ipilimumab were patients who had chemo-refractory metastatic non-small-cell lung cancer. The TCR originated in a human donor with non-small cell lung cancer who had stable disease on radiotherapy plus ipilimumab. V and J are TRBV2 and TRBJ2-5; D is unclear. The sequencing here drew on peripheral blood, taken from a patient treated with radiotherapy plus ipilimumab. Written as DNA, the CDR3 is TGTGCCAGCAGTCCTGTAGAGACCCAGTACTTC. Protein product: CASSPVETQYF. The entire variable domain, with the rest obtained from reference TRBV2 and TRBJ2-5, is as follows: EPEVTQTPSHQVTQMGQEVILRCVPISNHLYFYWYRQILGQKVEFLVSFYNNEISEKSEIFDDQFSVERPDGSNFTLKIRSTKLEDSAMYFCASSPVETQYFGPGTRLLVL.